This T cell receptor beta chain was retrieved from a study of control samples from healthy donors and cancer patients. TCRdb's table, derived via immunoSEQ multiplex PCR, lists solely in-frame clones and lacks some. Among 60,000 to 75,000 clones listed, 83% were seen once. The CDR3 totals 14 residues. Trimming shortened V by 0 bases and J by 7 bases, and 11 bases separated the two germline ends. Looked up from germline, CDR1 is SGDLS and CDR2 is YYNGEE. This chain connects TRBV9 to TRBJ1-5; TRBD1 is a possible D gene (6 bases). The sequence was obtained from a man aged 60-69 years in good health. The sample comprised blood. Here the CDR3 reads CASSVDGGAQPQHF. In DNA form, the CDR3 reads TGTGCCAGCAGCGTAGATGGGGGGGCACAGCCCCAGCATTTT.